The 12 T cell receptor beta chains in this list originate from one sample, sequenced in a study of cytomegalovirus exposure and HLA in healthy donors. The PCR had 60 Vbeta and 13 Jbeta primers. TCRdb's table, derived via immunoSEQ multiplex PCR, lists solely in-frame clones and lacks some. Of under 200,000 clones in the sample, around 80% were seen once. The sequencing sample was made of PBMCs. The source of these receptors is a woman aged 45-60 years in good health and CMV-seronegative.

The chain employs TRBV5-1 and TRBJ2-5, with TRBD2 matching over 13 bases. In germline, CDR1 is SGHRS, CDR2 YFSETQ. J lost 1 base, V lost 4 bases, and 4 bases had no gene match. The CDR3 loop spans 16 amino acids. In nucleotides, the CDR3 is TGCGCCAGCAGCCCCTGGACTAGCGGGAGCCAAGAGACCCAGTACTTC. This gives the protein CASSPWTSGSQETQYF.

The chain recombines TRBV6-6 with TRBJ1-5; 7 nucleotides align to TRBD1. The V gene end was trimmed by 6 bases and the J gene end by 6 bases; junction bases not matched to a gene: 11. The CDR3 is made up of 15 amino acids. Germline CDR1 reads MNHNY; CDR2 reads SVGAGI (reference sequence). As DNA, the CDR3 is TGTGCCAGCAGATCAACAGGGGTCGGCGGTCAGCCCCAGCATTTT. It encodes CASRSTGVGGQPQHF.

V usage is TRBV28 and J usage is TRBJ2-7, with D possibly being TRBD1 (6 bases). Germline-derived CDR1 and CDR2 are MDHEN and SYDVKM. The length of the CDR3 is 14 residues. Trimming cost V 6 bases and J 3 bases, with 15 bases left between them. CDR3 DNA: TGTGCCAGCAGGCAAGGCGGACAGATCTACGAGCAGTACTTC. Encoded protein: CASRQGGQIYEQYF.

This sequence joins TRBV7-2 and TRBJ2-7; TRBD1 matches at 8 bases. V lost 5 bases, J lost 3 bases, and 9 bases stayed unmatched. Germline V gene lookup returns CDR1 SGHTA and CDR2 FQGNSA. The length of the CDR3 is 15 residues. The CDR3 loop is CASSHKGDRIYEQYF. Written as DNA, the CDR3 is TGTGCCAGCAGCCATAAGGGGGACAGGATCTACGAGCAGTACTTC.

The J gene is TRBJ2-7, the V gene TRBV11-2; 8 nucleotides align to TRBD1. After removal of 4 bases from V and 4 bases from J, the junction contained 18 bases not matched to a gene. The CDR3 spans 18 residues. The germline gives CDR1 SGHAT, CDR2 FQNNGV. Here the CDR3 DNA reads TGTGCCAGCAGCTCCATTTGGCAGGACAGGGAAGTGGGTTACGAGCAGTACTTC. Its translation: CASSSIWQDREVGYEQYF.

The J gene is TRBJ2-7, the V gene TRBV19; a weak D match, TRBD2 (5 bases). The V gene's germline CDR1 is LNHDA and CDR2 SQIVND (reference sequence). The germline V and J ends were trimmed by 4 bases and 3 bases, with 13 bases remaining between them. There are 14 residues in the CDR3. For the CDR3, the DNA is TGTGCCAGTAGTAAACGGACTCTCTTCTACGAGCAGTACTTC. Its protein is CASSKRTLFYEQYF.

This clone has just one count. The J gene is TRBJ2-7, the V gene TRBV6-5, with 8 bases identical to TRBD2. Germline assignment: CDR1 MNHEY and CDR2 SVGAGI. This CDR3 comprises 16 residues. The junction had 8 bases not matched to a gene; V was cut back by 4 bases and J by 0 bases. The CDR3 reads CASSWGAGGDSYEQYF. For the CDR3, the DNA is TGTGCCAGCAGTTGGGGTGCGGGAGGAGACTCCTACGAGCAGTACTTC.

The CDR3: CASSQDTPGQGASGKLFF. CDR3 DNA sequence: TGTGCCAGCAGCCAAGATACCCCAGGACAGGGTGCCTCGGGAAAACTGTTTTTT. The chain has TRBV14 and TRBJ1-4; 8 bases match TRBD1. This CDR3 is 18 amino acids long. V gave up 0 bases and J gave up 10 bases; unmatched junction bases: 16. Per the germline V gene, CDR1 is SGHDN and CDR2 is FVKESK.

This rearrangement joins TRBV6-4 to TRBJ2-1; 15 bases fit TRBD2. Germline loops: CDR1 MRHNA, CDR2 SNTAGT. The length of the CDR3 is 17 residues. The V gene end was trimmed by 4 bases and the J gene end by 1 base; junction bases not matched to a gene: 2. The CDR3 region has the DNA TGTGCCAGCAGTGCTGGACTAGCGGGGGGGTCCTACAATGAGCAGTTCTTC. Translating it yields CASSAGLAGGSYNEQFF.

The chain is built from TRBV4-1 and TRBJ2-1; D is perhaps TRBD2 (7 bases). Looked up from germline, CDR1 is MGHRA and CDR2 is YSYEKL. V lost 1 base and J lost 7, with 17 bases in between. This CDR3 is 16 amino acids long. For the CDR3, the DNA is TGCGCCAGCAGCCAAGTAAGGGGGGGGCTTTTAAATGAGCAGTTCTTC. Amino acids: CASSQVRGGLLNEQFF.

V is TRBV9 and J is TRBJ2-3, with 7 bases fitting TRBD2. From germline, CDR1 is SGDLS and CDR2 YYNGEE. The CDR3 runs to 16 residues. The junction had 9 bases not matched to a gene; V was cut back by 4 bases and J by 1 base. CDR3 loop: CASSKKAGPGTDTQYF. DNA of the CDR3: TGTGCCAGCAGCAAGAAAGCGGGACCCGGCACAGATACGCAGTATTTT. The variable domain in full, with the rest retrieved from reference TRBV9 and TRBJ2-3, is DSGVTQTPKHLITATGQRVTLRCSPRSGDLSVYWYQQSLDQGLQFLIQYYNGEERAKGNILERFSAQQFPDLHSELNLSSLELGDSALYFCASSKKAGPGTDTQYFGPGTRLTVL.

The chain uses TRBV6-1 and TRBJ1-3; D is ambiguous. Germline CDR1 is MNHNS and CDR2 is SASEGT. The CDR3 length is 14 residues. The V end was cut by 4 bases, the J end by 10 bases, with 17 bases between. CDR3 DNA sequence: TGTGCCAGCAGTGGGACCCAGAGAGGGAAAACCATATATTTT. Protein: CASSGTQRGKTIYF.